Shown below are 19 T cell receptor beta chains from a single sample sequenced in a study of PD-L1 blockade in urothelial cancer. Assay used: immunoSEQ multiplex PCR; TCRdb lists only in-frame clones, some missing. The table shows more than 45,000 clones, with roughly 80% occurring only once. Stated time point: pretreatment peripheral blood. This specimen consisted of PBMCs, obtained around atezolizumab (anti-PD-L1) treatment. The source is a man in his forties or fifties with urothelial cancer.

The rearrangement uses TRBV5-1 and TRBJ2-1; 7 bases line up with TRBD2. The trim removed 3 bases at V and 4 bases at J, leaving 10 bases unmatched. This CDR3 is built from 16 residues. The V gene's germline CDR1 is SGHRS and CDR2 YFSETQ. The CDR3: CASSSRLGGGYNEQFF. CDR3 coding DNA: TGCGCCAGCAGCTCCCGGTTGGGCGGGGGATACAATGAGCAGTTCTTC.

The chain's CDR3 is CASNPGVVGSPLHF. Written as DNA, the CDR3 is TGTGCCAGCAACCCAGGGGTGGTAGGTTCACCCCTCCACTTT. This chain connects TRBV7-2 to TRBJ1-6, with D perhaps TRBD1 (6 bases). Germline V gene sequence: CDR1 SGHTA, CDR2 FQGNSA. V was trimmed by 7 bases and J by 9 bases, leaving 16 bases between them. This CDR3 is built from 14 residues. Complete variable domain (other parts from reference TRBV7-2 and TRBJ1-6): GAGVSQSPSNKVTEKGKDVELRCDPISGHTALYWYRQSLGQGLEFLIYFQGNSAPDKSGLPSDRFSAERTGGSVSTLTIQRTQQEDSAVYLCASNPGVVGSPLHFGNGTRLTVT.

V and J are TRBV10-1 and TRBJ1-6, with 8 bases aligning to TRBD1. The CDR3 has 14 residues. Germline CDR1 and CDR2: WNHNN and SYGVQD (reference sequence). V lost 4 bases, J lost 4 bases, and 0 bases stayed unmatched. DNA of the CDR3: TGCGCCAGCAGTGGGACAGGGTATAATTCACCCCTCCACTTT. Encoded protein: CASSGTGYNSPLHF.

The sample holds a few counts of this clone. The rearrangement uses TRBV11-2 and TRBJ1-2; weak D call: TRBD1 (6 bases). The CDR3 is 15 residues long. The ends were cut back, 6 bases at V and 3 bases at J, with 17 bases in the middle. Germline V gene sequence: CDR1 SGHAT, CDR2 FQNNGV. The CDR3 spells CASRPLRTAYYGYTF. In nucleotides, the CDR3 is TGTGCCAGCAGACCCCTACGGACAGCTTACTATGGCTACACCTTC.

The chain is built from TRBV28 and TRBJ1-5; D is perhaps TRBD1 (5 bases). From germline, CDR1 is MDHEN and CDR2 SYDVKM. The CDR3 is 15 residues long. The V end lost 6 bases, the J end lost 1 base, and 13 bases lay between the germline ends. CDR3 in amino acids: CASRRRGLSNQPQHF. CDR3 DNA sequence: TGTGCCAGCAGAAGACGGGGACTGAGCAATCAGCCCCAGCATTTT. Filled out from reference TRBV28 and TRBJ1-5, the complete variable domain reads DVKVTQSSRYLVKRTGEKVFLECVQDMDHENMFWYRQDPGLGLRLIYFSYDVKMKEKGDIPEGYSVSREKKERFSLILESASTNQTSMYLCASRRRGLSNQPQHFGDGTRLSIL.

The V call is TRBV5-6, the J call TRBJ2-7, with unresolved D. Germline lookup yields CDR1 SGHDT and CDR2 YYEEEE. The CDR3 covers 14 residues. Trimming stripped 4 bases from V and 4 bases from J, with 15 bases between. CDR3 in DNA: TGTGCCAGCAGCCATTCCAGGATTCAGTACGAGCAGTACTTC. Translating it yields CASSHSRIQYEQYF.

This rearrangement joins TRBV7-3 to TRBJ2-1; a weak D match, TRBD2 (6 bases). The germline V and J ends were trimmed by 2 bases and 9 bases, with 20 bases remaining between them. Germline CDR1 is SGHTA and CDR2 is FQGTGA. The CDR3 is made up of 16 amino acids. CDR3 residues: CASSLSVRRDLSEQFF. The CDR3 DNA reads TGTGCCAGCAGCTTATCGGTACGGCGGGATCTCTCTGAGCAGTTCTTC. Full variable domain (missing parts from reference TRBV7-3 and TRBJ2-1): GAGVSQTPSNKVTEKGKYVELRCDPISGHTALYWYRQSLGQGPEFLIYFQGTGAADDSGLPNDRFFAVRPEGSVSTLKIQRTERGDSAVYLCASSLSVRRDLSEQFFGPGTRLTVL.

Details on this clone: The same CDR3 arises from other DNA sequences in this sample as well. This rearrangement joins TRBV27 to TRBJ2-7; 12 bases align to TRBD1. V shed 5 bases and J 2 bases; nucleotides not matched to a gene: 4. The CDR3 spans 15 residues. Germline-derived CDR1 and CDR2 are MNHEY and SMNVEV (reference sequence). CDR3 protein: CASSPGQGAAYEQYF. CDR3 nucleotides: TGTGCCAGCAGTCCGGGACAGGGGGCGGCCTACGAGCAGTACTTC.

The chain has TRBV19 and TRBJ1-5; the match to TRBD1 covers 8 bases. CDR1 and CDR2 (germline): LNHDA, SQIVND (reference sequence). The CDR3 runs to 17 residues. V was pared by 5 bases and J by 0 bases, with 9 bases of the junction left unmatched. Here the CDR3 reads CASSAGQATHSNQPQHF. CDR3 nucleotides: TGTGCCAGTAGTGCGGGACAGGCCACCCATAGCAATCAGCCCCAGCATTTT.

The rearrangement links TRBV6-4 to TRBJ2-3; D possibly corresponds to TRBD2 (5 bases). Trimming left V 3 bases short and J 2 bases short, with 12 bases between. The CDR3 runs 15 residues. Looked up from germline, CDR1 is MRHNA and CDR2 is SNTAGT. The CDR3 nucleotides read TGTGCCAGCAGTGAAAACGGAGGCAACACAGATACGCAGTATTTT. Residues: CASSENGGNTDTQYF.

V usage is TRBV19 and J usage is TRBJ1-3, with TRBD1 as a possible D gene (5 bases). The CDR3 is 15 amino acids. V was pared by 7 bases and J by 0 bases, with 13 bases between. The germline V gene encodes CDR1 LNHDA and CDR2 SQIVND (reference sequence). CDR3 bases: TGTGCCAGTACGCGGGGCCAGGGCTCTGGAAACACCATATATTTT. Encoded protein: CASTRGQGSGNTIYF.

This clone has only one observation. The chain couples TRBV12-5 to TRBJ2-5; 14 positions agree with TRBD2. CDR3 length equals 16 residues. Germline lookup yields CDR1 LGHNT and CDR2 FRNRAP. The V segment lost 2 bases and the J segment 9 bases; nucleotides outside the gene matches: 8. CDR3 nucleotide sequence: TGTGCTAGTGGTTTGCCCGGACTAGCGGGGGGTCTGGCCCAGTACTTC. This gives the protein CASGLPGLAGGLAQYF.

The chain uses TRBV18 and TRBJ2-1, with a weak D call TRBD2 (7 bases). This CDR3 region has 16 residues. CDR1 is KGHSH and CDR2 is LQKENI in the germline V gene. Trimming took off 1 base at V and 5 bases at J, with 15 bases between the two ends. CDR3 loop: CASSPRGGFEDNEQFF. CDR3 in DNA: TGTGCCAGCTCACCACGGGGGGGCTTTGAGGACAATGAGCAGTTCTTC.

The J gene is TRBJ2-5, the V gene TRBV6-5, with a weak D call TRBD2 (5 bases). The CDR3 contains 13 residues. V dropped 7 bases and J dropped 5 bases, with 14 bases sitting between them. Germline V gene data show CDR1 as MNHEY and CDR2 as SVGAGI. The CDR3 protein is CASTRRILETQYF. CDR3 nucleotide sequence: TGTGCCAGCACCCGGAGGATATTGGAGACCCAGTACTTC.

V usage is TRBV6-1 and J usage is TRBJ2-3, with 7 bases lining up with TRBD1. This CDR3 is 16 amino acids long. Trimming removed 1 base from V and 2 bases from J; junction bases left unmatched: 6. Germline values: CDR1 MNHNS, CDR2 SASEGT. The CDR3 DNA reads as TGTGCCAGCAGTGAAGACTGGACAGGATTCACAGATACGCAGTATTTT. Amino acids: CASSEDWTGFTDTQYF.

The chain is built from TRBV5-1 and TRBJ2-7, with 12 nucleotides matching TRBD1. The V gene end was trimmed by 7 bases and the J gene end by 6 bases; junction bases not matched to a gene: 8. The CDR3 is 14 amino acids. The germline V gene encodes CDR1 SGHRS and CDR2 YFSETQ. The CDR3 DNA reads TGCGCCAGCTCTCCGGGACAGGGGGCCTCCGAGCAGTACTTC. It is translated as CASSPGQGASEQYF. Filled out from reference TRBV5-1 and TRBJ2-7, the complete variable domain reads KAGVTQTPRYLIKTRGQQVTLSCSPISGHRSVSWYQQTPGQGLQFLFEYFSETQRNKGNFPGRFSGRQFSNSRSEMNVSTLELGDSALYLCASSPGQGASEQYFGPGTRLTVT.

This sequence joins TRBV4-2 and TRBJ2-3; TRBD2 agrees at 7 bases. The V and J ends lost 6 bases and 1 base, in that order; junction bases with no gene match: 4. From germline, CDR1 is LGHNA and CDR2 YNFKEQ. The CDR3 sequence is 14 residues long. CDR3 sequence reads: CASRGSGGTDTQYF. DNA for the CDR3: TGTGCCAGCAGAGGCAGCGGGGGCACAGATACGCAGTATTTT.

A note on this clone: The sample carries other DNA sequences with the same CDR3. V gene TRBV18 combines with J gene TRBJ1-1; maybe TRBD1 (5 bases). The CDR3 is made up of 13 amino acids. The ends were cut back, 3 bases at V and 5 bases at J, with 10 bases in the middle. CDR1 and CDR2 (germline): KGHSH, LQKENI. CDR3 in amino acids: CASSPGQGTEAFF. In DNA form, the CDR3 reads TGTGCCAGCTCACCGGGGCAAGGGACTGAAGCTTTCTTT.

The CDR3 sequence is CASSDSGTVTEAFF. The DNA of the CDR3 is TGTGCCAGCAGTGATTCCGGGACAGTGACTGAAGCTTTCTTT. The chain uses TRBV25-1 and TRBJ1-1, with 7 bases aligning to TRBD1. The CDR3 length is 14 residues. From germline, CDR1 is MGHDK and CDR2 SYGVNS. The V segment lost 3 bases and the J segment 5 bases; nucleotides outside the gene matches: 6.